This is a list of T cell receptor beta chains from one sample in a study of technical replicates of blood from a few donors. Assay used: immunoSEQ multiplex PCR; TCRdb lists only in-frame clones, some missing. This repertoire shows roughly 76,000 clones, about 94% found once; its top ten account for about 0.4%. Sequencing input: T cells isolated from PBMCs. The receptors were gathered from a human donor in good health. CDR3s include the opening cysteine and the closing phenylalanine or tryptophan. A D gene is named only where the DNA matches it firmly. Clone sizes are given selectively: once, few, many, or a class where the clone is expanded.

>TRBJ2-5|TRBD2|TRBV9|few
CASSVGIAGEWETQYF
TGTGCCAGCAGCGTAGGGATAGCGGGAGAGTGGGAGACCCAGTACTTC
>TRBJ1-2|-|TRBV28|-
CASSATGLNYGYTF
TGTGCCAGCAGTGCCACAGGGCTCAACTATGGCTACACCTTC
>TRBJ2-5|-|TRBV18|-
CASSPVRRGETQYF
TGTGCCAGCTCACCCGTTCGGCGGGGCGAGACCCAGTACTTC
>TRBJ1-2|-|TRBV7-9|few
CASSLDQGMYGYTF
TGTGCCAGCAGCTTAGATCAGGGAATGTATGGCTACACCTTC
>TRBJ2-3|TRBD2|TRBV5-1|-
CASSDPLAGEVTQYF
TGCGCCAGCAGCGACCCGCTAGCGGGAGAGGTCACGCAGTATTTT
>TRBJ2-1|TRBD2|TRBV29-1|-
CSVEPSGTYNEQFF
TGCAGCGTTGAGCCTAGCGGGACCTACAATGAGCAGTTCTTC
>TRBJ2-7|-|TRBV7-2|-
CASSAPQGGEQYF
TGTGCCAGCAGCGCCCCCCAGGGTGGCGAGCAGTACTTC
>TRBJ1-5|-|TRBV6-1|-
CASSEIQSQPQHF
TGTGCCAGCAGTGAAATACAGTCTCAGCCCCAGCATTTT
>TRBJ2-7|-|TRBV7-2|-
CASSPQYRLNEQYF
TGTGCCAGCAGCCCGCAATATCGACTCAACGAGCAGTACTTC
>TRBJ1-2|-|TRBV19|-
CASTRGGAMDGYTF
TGTGCCAGTACTCGGGGAGGGGCGATGGATGGCTACACCTTC